The sequence of this TCR beta chain was determined in a study of siplizumab effects on memory and regulatory T cells. The CDR3 totals 15 residues. Germline CDR1 SGHDT, CDR2 YYEEEE. The germline V and J ends were trimmed by 6 bases and 2 bases, with 18 bases remaining between them. Some clones are missing from TCRdb's copy, which holds only in-frame ones; the method was immunoSEQ multiplex PCR. The sample lists about 100,000 clones; about 95% were seen once. The gene calls are TRBV5-6 and TRBJ2-7, with a possible D match to TRBD1 (5 bases). The TCR was taken from a human donor in good health. The sequencing input was non-Treg CD4+ T cells sorted from blood. The CDR3 loop reads CASNLIGKDTYEQYF. The CDR3 bases are TGTGCCAGCAACCTGATAGGTAAGGACACCTACGAGCAGTACTTC.